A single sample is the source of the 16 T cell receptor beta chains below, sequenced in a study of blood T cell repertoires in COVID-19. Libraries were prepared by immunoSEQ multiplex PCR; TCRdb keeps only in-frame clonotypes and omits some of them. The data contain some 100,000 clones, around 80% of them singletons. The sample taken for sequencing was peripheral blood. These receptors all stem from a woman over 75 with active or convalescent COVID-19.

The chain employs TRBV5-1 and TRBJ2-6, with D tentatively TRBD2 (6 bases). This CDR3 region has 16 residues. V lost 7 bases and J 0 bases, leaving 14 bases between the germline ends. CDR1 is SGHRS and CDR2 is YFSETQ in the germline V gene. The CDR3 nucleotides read TGCGCCAGCGGCCTCGGGGGACCCTCTGGGGCCAACGTCCTGACTTTC. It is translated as CASGLGGPSGANVLTF.

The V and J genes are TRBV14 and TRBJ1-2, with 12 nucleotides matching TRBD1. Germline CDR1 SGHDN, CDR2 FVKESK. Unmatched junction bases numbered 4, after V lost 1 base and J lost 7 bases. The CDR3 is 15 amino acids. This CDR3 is CASSQAGTGGFGYTF. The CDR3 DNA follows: TGTGCCAGCAGCCAAGCCGGGACAGGGGGCTTTGGCTACACCTTC.

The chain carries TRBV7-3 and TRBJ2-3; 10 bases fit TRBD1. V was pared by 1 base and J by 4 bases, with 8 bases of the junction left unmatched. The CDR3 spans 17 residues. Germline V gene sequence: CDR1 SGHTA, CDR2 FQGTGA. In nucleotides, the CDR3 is TGTGCCAGCAGCTTAAGTCGGACAGGGGGTTCGGCAGATACGCAGTATTTT. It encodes CASSLSRTGGSADTQYF.

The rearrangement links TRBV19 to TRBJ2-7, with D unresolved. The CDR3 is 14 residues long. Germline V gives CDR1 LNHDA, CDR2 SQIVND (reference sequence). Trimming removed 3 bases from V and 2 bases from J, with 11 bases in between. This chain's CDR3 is CASSMSRRTYEQYF. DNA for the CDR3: TGTGCCAGTAGTATGAGTCGGCGGACCTACGAGCAGTACTTC.

CDR3 in DNA: TGTGCCAGCAGCTCGGGACTAACGAACACCGGGGAGCTGTTTTTT. Protein product: CASSSGLTNTGELFF. The V call is TRBV9, the J call TRBJ2-2; TRBD2 matches 7 bases. This CDR3 is built from 15 residues. J was trimmed by 0 bases and V by 4 bases; bases with no gene match: 3. The germline V gene encodes CDR1 SGDLS and CDR2 YYNGEE.

The CDR3 is CASSLSLSYEQYF. Written as DNA, the CDR3 is TGCGCCAGCAGCTTGTCACTCTCCTACGAGCAGTACTTC. The chain combines TRBV5-1 with TRBJ2-7; D is unresolved. The CDR3 consists of 13 residues. CDR1 SGHRS and CDR2 YFSETQ come from the germline V gene. V was trimmed by 1 base and J by 0 bases, leaving 5 bases between them.

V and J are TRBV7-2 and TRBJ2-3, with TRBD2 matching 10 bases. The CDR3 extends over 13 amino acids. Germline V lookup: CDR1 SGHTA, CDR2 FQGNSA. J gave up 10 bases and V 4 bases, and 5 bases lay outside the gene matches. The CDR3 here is CASSSKREGPQYF. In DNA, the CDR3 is TGTGCCAGCAGCTCAAAGCGGGAGGGTCCGCAGTATTTT.

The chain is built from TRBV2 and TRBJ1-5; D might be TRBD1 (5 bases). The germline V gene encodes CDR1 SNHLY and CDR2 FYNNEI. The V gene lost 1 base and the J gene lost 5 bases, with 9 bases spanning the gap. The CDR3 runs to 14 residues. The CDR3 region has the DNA TGTGCCAGCAGTGAAGGGGGCGCTTATCAGCCCCAGCATTTT. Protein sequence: CASSEGGAYQPQHF.

The CDR3 sequence: CASSPEGGTEAFF. CDR3 coding DNA: TGTGCCAGCTCACCCGAGGGAGGCACTGAAGCTTTCTTT. The chain is built from TRBV18 and TRBJ1-1; D remains ambiguous. The CDR3 covers 13 residues. V gave up 3 bases and J gave up 4 bases, with 9 bases separating them. CDR1 KGHSH and CDR2 LQKENI come from the germline V gene.

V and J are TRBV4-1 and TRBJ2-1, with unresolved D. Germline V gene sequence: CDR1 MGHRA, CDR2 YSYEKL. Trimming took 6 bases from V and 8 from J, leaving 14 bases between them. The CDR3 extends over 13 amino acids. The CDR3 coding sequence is TGCGCCAGCAGGACTCTCAATAAGGATGAGCAGTTCTTC. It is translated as CASRTLNKDEQFF.

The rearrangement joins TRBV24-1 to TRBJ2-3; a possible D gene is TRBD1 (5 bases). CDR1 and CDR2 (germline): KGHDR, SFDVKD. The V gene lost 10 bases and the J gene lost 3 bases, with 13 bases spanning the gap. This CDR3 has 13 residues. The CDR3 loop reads CATTDKVTDTQYF. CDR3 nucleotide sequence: TGTGCCACGACAGATAAGGTAACAGATACGCAGTATTTT.

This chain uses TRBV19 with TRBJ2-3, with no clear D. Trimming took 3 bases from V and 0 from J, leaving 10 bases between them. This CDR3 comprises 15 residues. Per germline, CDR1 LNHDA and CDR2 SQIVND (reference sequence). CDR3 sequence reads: CASSISLTSTDTQYF. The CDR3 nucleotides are TGTGCCAGTAGTATCAGCTTGACTAGCACAGATACGCAGTATTTT.

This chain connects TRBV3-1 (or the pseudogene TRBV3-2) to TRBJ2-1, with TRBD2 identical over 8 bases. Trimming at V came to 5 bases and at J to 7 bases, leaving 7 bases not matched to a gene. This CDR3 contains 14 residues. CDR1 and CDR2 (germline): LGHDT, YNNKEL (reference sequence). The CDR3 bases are TGTGCCAGCAGCGACAGGACTAGCAGGAATGAGCAGTTCTTC. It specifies CASSDRTSRNEQFF.

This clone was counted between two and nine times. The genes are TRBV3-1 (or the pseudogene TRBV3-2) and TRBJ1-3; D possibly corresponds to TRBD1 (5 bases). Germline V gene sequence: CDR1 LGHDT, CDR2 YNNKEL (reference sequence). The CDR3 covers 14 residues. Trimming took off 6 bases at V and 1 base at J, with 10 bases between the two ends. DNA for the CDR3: TGTGCCAGCAGAGGGGTAGAGTCTGGAAACACCATATATTTT. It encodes CASRGVESGNTIYF.

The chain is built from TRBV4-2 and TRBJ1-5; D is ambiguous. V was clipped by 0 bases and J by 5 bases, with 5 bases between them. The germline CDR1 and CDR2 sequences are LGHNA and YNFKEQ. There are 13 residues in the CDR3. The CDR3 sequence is CASSQDRDQPQHF. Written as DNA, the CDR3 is TGTGCCAGCAGCCAAGATCGGGATCAGCCCCAGCATTTT.

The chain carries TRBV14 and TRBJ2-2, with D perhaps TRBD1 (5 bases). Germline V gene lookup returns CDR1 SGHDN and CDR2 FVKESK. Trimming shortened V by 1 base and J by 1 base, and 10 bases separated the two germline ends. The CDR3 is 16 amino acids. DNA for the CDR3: TGTGCCAGCAGCCAAGGGGGTCAGGGGAACACCGGGGAGCTGTTTTTT. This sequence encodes CASSQGGQGNTGELFF.